The rows below give T cell receptor beta chains drawn from one sample of a study of blood T cell repertoires in COVID-19. Profiled with immunoSEQ multiplex PCR; TCRdb holds only in-frame clones, not every one. The table lists about 300,000 clones, around 84% of them singletons. The sequenced material came from peripheral blood. These receptors were obtained from a man in his 70s with acute or convalescent COVID-19. The CDR3 runs from the conserved cysteine through the conserved F or W. Each record gives: D gene, J gene, V gene, clone size, CDR3 protein, CDR3 DNA. A D gene is named only where the DNA matches it firmly. Expanded clones are given a class, and other clones once, few, many or no size at all.

. TRBJ2-2 TRBV25-1 . CASSEYGGVNTGELFF TGTGCCAGCAGTGAATACGGGGGAGTTAACACCGGGGAGCTGTTTTTT
TRBD1 TRBJ1-4 TRBV19 . CASSAPRTGVNEKLFF TGTGCCAGTAGTGCCCCCCGGACAGGGGTTAATGAAAAACTGTTTTTT
TRBD1 TRBJ1-2 TRBV18 . CASSDRAWGDGYTF TGTGCCAGCTCGGACAGGGCATGGGGGGATGGCTACACCTTC
TRBD1 TRBJ2-5 TRBV4-2 once CASSQADRGIQETQYF TGTGCCAGCAGCCAGGCTGACAGGGGGATCCAAGAGACCCAGTACTTC
. TRBJ1-2 TRBV27 . CASSLDFVTGLGYTF TGTGCCAGCAGTTTGGATTTTGTGACAGGCTTAGGCTACACCTTC
. TRBJ2-7 TRBV3-1/TRBV3-2 . CASSQDFPGRDYEQYF TGTGCCAGCAGCCAAGATTTCCCCGGGAGAGACTACGAGCAGTACTTC
. TRBJ1-1 TRBV5-1 . CASSSGGGEEGEAFF TGCGCCAGCAGCTCGGGAGGAGGGGAGGAGGGTGAAGCTTTCTTT
. TRBJ2-5 TRBV10-2 . CASSELAWSGETQYF TGCGCCAGCAGTGAGTTAGCGTGGAGCGGAGAGACCCAGTACTTC
TRBD2 TRBJ2-7 TRBV30 . CAWSVVPSGYEQYF TGTGCCTGGAGTGTAGTTCCTAGCGGCTACGAGCAGTACTTC
. TRBJ2-2 TRBV9 . CASSVGGTAGWGTGELFF TGTGCCAGCAGCGTAGGTGGTACGGCGGGGTGGGGGACCGGGGAGCTGTTTTTT
. TRBJ2-7 TRBV5-6 . CASSFGQGRFEQYF TGTGCCAGCAGCTTCGGCCAGGGGCGTTTCGAGCAGTACTTC
. TRBJ1-4 TRBV21-1 . CARPEGQSNEKLFF TGTGCCCGCCCTGAAGGACAGAGTAATGAAAAACTGTTTTTT
TRBD2 TRBJ2-1 TRBV13 . CASSLASGGIGEQFF TGTGCCAGCAGCTTAGCCAGCGGGGGTATCGGTGAGCAGTTCTTC
. TRBJ1-6 TRBV5-6 . CASSLAAGPGWGSPLHF TGTGCCAGCAGCTTGGCTGCGGGACCCGGTTGGGGATCACCCCTCCACTTT
. TRBJ2-5 TRBV4-2 . CASSQEGAVPTETQYF TGTGCCAGCAGCCAAGAGGGGGCGGTGCCTACAGAGACCCAGTACTTC
TRBD1 TRBJ1-1 TRBV12-3/TRBV12-4 . CASSSRTGGQTFF TGTGCCAGCAGTTCTCGGACAGGGGGCCAGACTTTCTTT
. TRBJ1-5 TRBV6-6 . CASLRYSNQPQHF TGTGCCAGCTTGCGGTATAGCAATCAGCCCCAGCATTTT
TRBD1 TRBJ2-2 TRBV3-1/TRBV3-2 . CASSRGGQSGVGELFF TGTGCCAGCAGCCGAGGGGGCCAGAGTGGGGTCGGGGAGCTGTTTTTT
TRBD2 TRBJ2-3 TRBV30 . CAWSASRWAAGGDTQYF TGTGCCTGGAGTGCCTCCAGGTGGGCAGCGGGGGGGGATACGCAGTATTTT
. TRBJ1-2 TRBV5-4 . CASSLAGGFLYGYTF TGTGCCAGCAGCTTGGCCGGGGGGTTTCTCTATGGCTACACCTTC
. TRBJ2-7 TRBV28 . CASSLTPTYEQYF TGTGCCAGCAGTTTGACACCTACATACGAGCAGTACTTC
. TRBJ2-6 TRBV5-1 once CASSKGQNSGANVLTF TGCGCCAGCAGCAAGGGACAAAACTCTGGGGCCAACGTCCTGACTTTC
TRBD1 TRBJ2-1 TRBV5-5 . CASSPGQGAYNEQFF TGTGCCAGCAGCCCGGGACAGGGGGCCTACAATGAGCAGTTCTTC
. TRBJ2-2 TRBV19 . CASSILAATGELFF TGTGCCAGTAGTATACTCGCGGCCACCGGGGAGCTGTTTTTT
. TRBJ1-1 TRBV7-2 . CASSSRGPREAFF TGTGCCAGCAGCTCTAGAGGGCCGCGAGAAGCTTTCTTT
TRBD1 TRBJ1-1 TRBV5-1 . CASSLAQGAAEAFF TGCGCCAGCAGCTTGGCACAGGGGGCCGCTGAAGCTTTCTTT
. TRBJ2-1 TRBV2 . CASSPLLDNNEQFF TGTGCCAGCTCCCCTCTGTTGGACAACAATGAGCAGTTCTTC
. TRBJ1-4 TRBV4-2 . CASSLGPVLDEKLFF TGTGCCAGCAGCCTTGGCCCCGTATTGGATGAAAAACTGTTTTTT
TRBD2 TRBJ2-1 TRBV3-1/TRBV3-2 . CASSQIAGGSSYNEQFF TGTGCCAGCAGCCAAATTGCGGGAGGGAGCTCCTACAATGAGCAGTTCTTC